The T cell receptor beta chain under discussion was sequenced for a study of post-analysis software for immune sequencing data. The CDR3 is 15 amino acids. In germline, CDR1 is MDHEN, CDR2 SYDVKM. Trimming removed 4 bases at V and 8 bases at J, with 18 bases between. In the case of this clonotype: No antigen is known for it.

Findings and caveats of the study: Those with multiple sclerosis, the patient group, showed significantly lower normalized Chao1 diversity than controls. TRBV5-6, TRBV5-1 and TRBV20-1 were among four or five TRBV segments more frequent in patients than controls.

Sequencing libraries made from TCR beta cDNA carried unique molecular identifiers. TCRdb reanalysed the PCR reads using MiXCR and keeps one entry per CDR3 protein. The table records fewer than 850,000 distinct CDR3 sequences, approximately 44% of them present only once. The chain has TRBV28 and TRBJ2-1, with D unresolved. The sequenced sample consisted of blood. The receptor was derived from a girl between 5 and 17 years old with multiple sclerosis. CDR3 amino acids: CASSSPALRSHEQFF. The CDR3 DNA sequence: TGTGCCAGCAGTTCCCCAGCGCTTAGATCGCATGAGCAGTTCTTC.